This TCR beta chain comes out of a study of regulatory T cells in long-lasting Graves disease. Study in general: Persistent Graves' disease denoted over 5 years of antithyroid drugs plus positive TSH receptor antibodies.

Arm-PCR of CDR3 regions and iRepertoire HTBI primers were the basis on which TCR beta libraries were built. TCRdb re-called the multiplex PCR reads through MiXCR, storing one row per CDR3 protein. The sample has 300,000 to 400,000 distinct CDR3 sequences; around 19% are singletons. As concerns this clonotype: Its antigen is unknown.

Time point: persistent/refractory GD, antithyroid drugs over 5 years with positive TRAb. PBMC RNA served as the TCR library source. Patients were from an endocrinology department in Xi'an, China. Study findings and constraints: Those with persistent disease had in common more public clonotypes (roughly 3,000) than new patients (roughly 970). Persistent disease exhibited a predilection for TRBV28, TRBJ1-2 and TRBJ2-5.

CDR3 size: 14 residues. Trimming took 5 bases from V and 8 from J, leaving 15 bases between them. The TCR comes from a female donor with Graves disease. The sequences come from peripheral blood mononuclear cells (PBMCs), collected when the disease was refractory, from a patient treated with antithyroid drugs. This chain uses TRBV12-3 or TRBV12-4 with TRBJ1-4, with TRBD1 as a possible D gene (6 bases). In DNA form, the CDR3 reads TGTGCCAGCAGTCAACAGGGCTCTGGAGAAAAACTGTTTTTT. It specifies CASSQQGSGEKLFF.